This TCR beta chain was identified in a study of blood T cell repertoires in COVID-19. Study summary: Donors in the United States, Italy and Spain gave samples during acute or convalescent COVID-19. T cells, B-cell-depleted T cells, or PBMCs provided the cDNA or gDNA that served as material.

Germline values: CDR1 KGHSH, CDR2 LQKENI. Trimming left V 3 bases short and J 0 bases short, with 15 bases between. This CDR3 is built from 17 residues. How the authors handled the data: Estimated nucleated cell counts came from reference gene primer amplification. The data were produced by immunoSEQ multiplex PCR, yet TCRdb's version contains in-frame clones alone and is incomplete. That table supplies the V and J calls and clone size; D and trimming were determined from the DNA. The sample includes around 370,000 clones, 90% of them seen just once. Sequencing was carried out using peripheral blood. The gene calls are TRBV18 and TRBJ2-1; possible D gene TRBD2, 6 bases. This clonotype was obtained from a man aged 18-30 years with active or convalescent COVID-19. CDR3 sequence: CASSPGTPNFSYNEQFF. CDR3 bases: TGTGCCAGCTCACCTGGGACTCCCAATTTCTCCTACAATGAGCAGTTCTTC.